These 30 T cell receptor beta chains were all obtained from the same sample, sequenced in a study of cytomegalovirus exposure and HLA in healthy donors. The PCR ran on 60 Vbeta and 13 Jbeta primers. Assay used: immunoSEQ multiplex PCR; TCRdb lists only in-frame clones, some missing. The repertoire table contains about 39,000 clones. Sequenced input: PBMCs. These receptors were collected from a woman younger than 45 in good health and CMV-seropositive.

The CDR3 sequence is CASSDRDPNTGELFF. The CDR3 nucleotides are TGTGCCAGCAGCGACAGGGATCCGAACACCGGGGAGCTGTTTTTT. The V call is TRBV5-6, the J call TRBJ2-2, with 7 bases fitting TRBD1. V was clipped by 4 bases and J by 0 bases; unmatched bases: 3. The CDR3 extends over 15 amino acids. The germline V gene encodes CDR1 SGHDT and CDR2 YYEEEE.

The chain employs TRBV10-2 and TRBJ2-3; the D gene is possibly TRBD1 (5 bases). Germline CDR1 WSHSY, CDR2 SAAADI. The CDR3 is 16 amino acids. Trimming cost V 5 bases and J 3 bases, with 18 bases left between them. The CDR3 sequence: CASSRFQGGSTDTQYF. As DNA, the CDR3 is TGCGCCAGCAGTAGATTTCAGGGTGGGTCGACAGATACGCAGTATTTT.

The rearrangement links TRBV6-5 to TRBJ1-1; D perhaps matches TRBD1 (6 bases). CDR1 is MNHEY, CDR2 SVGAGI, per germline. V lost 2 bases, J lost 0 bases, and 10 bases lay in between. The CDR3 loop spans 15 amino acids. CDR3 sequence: CASSYGGHLNTEAFF. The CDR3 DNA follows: TGTGCCAGCAGTTACGGGGGACACTTGAACACTGAAGCTTTCTTT.

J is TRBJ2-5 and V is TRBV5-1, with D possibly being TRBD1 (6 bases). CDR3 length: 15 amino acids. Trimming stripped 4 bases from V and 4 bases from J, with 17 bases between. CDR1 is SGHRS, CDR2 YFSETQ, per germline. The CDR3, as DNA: TGCGCCAGCAGCAGGGGGACAACCCAGGGAGAGACCCAGTACTTC. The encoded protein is CASSRGTTQGETQYF.

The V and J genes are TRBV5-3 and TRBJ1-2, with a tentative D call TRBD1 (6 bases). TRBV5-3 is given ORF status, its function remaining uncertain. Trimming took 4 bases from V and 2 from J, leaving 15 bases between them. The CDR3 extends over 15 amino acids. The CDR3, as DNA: TGTGCCAGAAGCCCGAGGGGGGGCGAGAACTATGGCTACACCTTC. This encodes CARSPRGGENYGYTF.

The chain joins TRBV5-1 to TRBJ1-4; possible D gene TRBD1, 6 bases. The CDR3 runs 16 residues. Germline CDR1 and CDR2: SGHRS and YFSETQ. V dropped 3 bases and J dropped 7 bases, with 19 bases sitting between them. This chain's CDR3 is CASSSTPGGAAEKLFF. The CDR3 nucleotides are TGCGCCAGCAGCTCGACGCCGGGGGGCGCGGCTGAAAAACTGTTTTTT.

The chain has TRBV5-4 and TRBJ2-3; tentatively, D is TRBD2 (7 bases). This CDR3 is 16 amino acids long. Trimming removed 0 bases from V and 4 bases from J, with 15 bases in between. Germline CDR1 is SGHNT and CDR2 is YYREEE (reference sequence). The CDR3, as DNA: TGTGCCAGCAGCTTGGTTGGGGGGGGGCCGGCAGATACGCAGTATTTT. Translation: CASSLVGGGPADTQYF.

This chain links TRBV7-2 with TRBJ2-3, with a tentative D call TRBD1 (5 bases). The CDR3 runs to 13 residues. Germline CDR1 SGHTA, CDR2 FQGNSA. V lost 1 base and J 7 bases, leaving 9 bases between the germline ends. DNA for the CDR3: TGTGCCAGCAGCTTAGGCAGGGAAAATACGCAGTATTTT. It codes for CASSLGRENTQYF.

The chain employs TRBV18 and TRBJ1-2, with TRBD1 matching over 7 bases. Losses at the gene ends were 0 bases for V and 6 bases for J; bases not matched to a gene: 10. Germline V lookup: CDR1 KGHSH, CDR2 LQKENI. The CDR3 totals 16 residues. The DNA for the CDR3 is TGTGCCAGCTCACCACCGTCGTGGGGGACAGAGAATGGCTACACCTTC. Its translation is CASSPPSWGTENGYTF.

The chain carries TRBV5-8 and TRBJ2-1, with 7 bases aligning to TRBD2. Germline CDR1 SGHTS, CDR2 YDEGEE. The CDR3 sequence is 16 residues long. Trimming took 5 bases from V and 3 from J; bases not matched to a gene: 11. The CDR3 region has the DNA TGTGCCAGCAGATCCCGAGCGGGGCGAAACTACAATGAGCAGTTCTTC. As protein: CASRSRAGRNYNEQFF.

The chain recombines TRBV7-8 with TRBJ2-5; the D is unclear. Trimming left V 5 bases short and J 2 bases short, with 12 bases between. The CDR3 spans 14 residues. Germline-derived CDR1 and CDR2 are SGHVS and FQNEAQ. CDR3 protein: CASSPVGLQETQYF. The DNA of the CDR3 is TGTGCCAGCAGCCCAGTCGGGTTACAAGAGACCCAGTACTTC.

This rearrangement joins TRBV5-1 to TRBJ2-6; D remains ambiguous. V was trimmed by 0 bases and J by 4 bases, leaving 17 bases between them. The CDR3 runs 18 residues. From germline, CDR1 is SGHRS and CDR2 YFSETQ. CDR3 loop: CASSLALSERAGANVLTF. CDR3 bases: TGCGCCAGCAGCTTGGCCTTATCTGAGCGCGCCGGGGCCAACGTCCTGACTTTC.

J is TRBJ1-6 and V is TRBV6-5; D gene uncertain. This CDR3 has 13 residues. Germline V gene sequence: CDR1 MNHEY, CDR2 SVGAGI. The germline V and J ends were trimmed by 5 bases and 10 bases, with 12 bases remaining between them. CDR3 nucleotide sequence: TGTGCCAGCAGTCACGGGGAAATCTCACCCCTCCACTTT. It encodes CASSHGEISPLHF.

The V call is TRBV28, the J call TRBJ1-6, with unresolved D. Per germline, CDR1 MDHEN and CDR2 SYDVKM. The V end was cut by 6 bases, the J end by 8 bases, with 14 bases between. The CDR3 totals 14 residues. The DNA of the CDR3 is TGTGCCAGCAGGAACGCTGGGCTCCATTCACCCCTCCACTTT. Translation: CASRNAGLHSPLHF.

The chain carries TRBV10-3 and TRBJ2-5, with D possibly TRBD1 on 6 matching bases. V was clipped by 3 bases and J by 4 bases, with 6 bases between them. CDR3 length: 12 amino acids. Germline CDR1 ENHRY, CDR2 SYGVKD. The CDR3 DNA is TGTGCCATCAGTGAAGGGGGAGAGACCCAGTACTTC. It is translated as CAISEGGETQYF.

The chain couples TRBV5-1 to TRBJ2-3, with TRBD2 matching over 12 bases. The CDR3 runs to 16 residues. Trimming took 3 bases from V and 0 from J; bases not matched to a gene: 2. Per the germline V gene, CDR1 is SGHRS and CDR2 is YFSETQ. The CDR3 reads CASSSLAGGSTDTQYF. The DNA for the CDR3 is TGCGCCAGCAGCTCTCTAGCGGGGGGGAGCACAGATACGCAGTATTTT.

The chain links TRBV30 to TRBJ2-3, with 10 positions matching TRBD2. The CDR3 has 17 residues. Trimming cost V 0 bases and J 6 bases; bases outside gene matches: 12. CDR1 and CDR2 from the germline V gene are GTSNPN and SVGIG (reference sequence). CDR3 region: CAWSVMRSGGAPDTQYF. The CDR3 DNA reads TGTGCCTGGAGTGTAATGAGGAGCGGGGGGGCCCCCGATACGCAGTATTTT.

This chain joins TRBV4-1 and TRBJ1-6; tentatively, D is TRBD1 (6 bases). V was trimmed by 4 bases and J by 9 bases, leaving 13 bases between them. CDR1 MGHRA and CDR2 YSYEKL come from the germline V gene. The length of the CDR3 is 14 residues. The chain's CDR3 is CASSLGLQGSPLHF. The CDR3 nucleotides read TGCGCCAGCAGCCTAGGGTTACAGGGTTCACCCCTCCACTTT.

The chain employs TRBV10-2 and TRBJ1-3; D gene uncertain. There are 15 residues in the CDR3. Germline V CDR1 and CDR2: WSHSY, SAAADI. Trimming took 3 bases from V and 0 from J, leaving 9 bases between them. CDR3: CASSEMGHSGNTIYF. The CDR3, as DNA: TGCGCCAGCAGTGAAATGGGCCACTCTGGAAACACCATATATTTT.

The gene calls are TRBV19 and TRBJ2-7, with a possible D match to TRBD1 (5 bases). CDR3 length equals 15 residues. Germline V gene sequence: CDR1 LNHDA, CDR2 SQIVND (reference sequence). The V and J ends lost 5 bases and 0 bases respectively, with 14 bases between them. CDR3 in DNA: TGTGCCAGTAGTGACGACAGCCAAAGCTCCTACGAGCAGTACTTC. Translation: CASSDDSQSSYEQYF.

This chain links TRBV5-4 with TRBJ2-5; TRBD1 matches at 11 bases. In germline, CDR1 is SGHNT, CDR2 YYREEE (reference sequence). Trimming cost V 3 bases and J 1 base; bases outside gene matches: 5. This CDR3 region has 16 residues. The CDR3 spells CASSSGTGGIQETQYF. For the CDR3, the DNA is TGTGCCAGCAGCTCGGGGACAGGGGGGATCCAAGAGACCCAGTACTTC. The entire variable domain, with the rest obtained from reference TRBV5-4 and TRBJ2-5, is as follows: ETGVTQSPTHLIKTRGQQVTLRCSSQSGHNTVSWYQQALGQGPQFIFQYYREEENGRGNFPPRFSGLQFPNYSSELNVNALELDDSALYLCASSSGTGGIQETQYFGPGTRLLVL.

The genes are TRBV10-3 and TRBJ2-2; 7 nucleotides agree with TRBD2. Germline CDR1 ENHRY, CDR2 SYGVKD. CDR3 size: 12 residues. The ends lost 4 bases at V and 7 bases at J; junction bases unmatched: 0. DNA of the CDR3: TGTGCCATCAGTGGGGGGGGCGGGGAGCTGTTTTTT. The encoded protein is CAISGGGGELFF.

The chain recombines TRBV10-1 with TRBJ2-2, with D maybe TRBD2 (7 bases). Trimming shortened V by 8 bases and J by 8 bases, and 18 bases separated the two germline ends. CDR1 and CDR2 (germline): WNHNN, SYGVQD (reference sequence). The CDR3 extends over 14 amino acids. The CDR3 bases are TGCGCCAGCCCCGGATGGCGGGGGCCAGGGGAGCTGTTTTTT. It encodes CASPGWRGPGELFF.

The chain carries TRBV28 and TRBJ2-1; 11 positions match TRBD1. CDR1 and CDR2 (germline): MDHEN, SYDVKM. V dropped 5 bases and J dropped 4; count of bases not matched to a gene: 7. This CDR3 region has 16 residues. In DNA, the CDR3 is TGTGCCAGCAGTCCCGGACAGGGGGCGGGATACAATGAGCAGTTCTTC. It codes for CASSPGQGAGYNEQFF. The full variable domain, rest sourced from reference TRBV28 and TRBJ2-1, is DVKVTQSSRYLVKRTGEKVFLECVQDMDHENMFWYRQDPGLGLRLIYFSYDVKMKEKGDIPEGYSVSREKKERFSLILESASTNQTSMYLCASSPGQGAGYNEQFFGPGTRLTVL.

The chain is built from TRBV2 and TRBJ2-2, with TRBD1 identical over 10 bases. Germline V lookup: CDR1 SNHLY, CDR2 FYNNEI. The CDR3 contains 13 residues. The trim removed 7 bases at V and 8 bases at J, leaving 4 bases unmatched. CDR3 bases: TGTGCCAGCACACGACAGGGGGCTGGGGAGCTGTTTTTT. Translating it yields CASTRQGAGELFF.

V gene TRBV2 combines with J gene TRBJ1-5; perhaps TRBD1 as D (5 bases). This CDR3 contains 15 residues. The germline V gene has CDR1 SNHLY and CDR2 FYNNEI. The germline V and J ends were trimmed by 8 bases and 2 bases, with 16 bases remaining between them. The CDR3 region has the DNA TGTGCCAGCGGGTCGGGGGGGTCCGGCAATCAGCCCCAGCATTTT. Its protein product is CASGSGGSGNQPQHF.

The CDR3 protein is CATLDERGGQETQYF. The CDR3, as DNA: TGTGCCACACTTGATGAGCGGGGGGGCCAAGAGACCCAGTACTTC. The chain has TRBV10-3 and TRBJ2-5, with 10 bases identical to TRBD2. The CDR3 length is 15 residues. Germline CDR1 is ENHRY and CDR2 is SYGVKD. V lost 10 bases and J lost 1; bases outside the gene matches: 9.

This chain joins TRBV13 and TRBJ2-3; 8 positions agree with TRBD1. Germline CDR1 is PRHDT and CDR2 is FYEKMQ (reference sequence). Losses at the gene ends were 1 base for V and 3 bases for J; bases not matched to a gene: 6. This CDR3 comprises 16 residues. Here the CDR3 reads CASSLESQGATDTQYF. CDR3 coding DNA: TGTGCCAGCAGCTTAGAGAGCCAGGGGGCAACAGATACGCAGTATTTT.

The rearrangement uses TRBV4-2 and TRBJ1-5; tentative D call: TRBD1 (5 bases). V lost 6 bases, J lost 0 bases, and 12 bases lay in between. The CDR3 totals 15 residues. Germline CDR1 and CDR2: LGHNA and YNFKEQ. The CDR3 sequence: CASRTDSYSNQPQHF. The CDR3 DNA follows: TGTGCCAGCAGAACAGACAGTTATAGCAATCAGCCCCAGCATTTT.

Here the CDR3 reads CASSTRGMNTEAFF. Here the CDR3 DNA reads TGTGCCAGTAGTACAAGGGGTATGAACACTGAAGCTTTCTTT. V and J are TRBV19 and TRBJ1-1; a weak D match, TRBD1 (5 bases). Deletions cut 4 bases from V and 0 bases from J, with 9 bases between. CDR1 is LNHDA, CDR2 SQIVND, per germline (reference sequence). The CDR3 loop spans 14 amino acids.